This section outlines one T cell receptor beta chain sequence together with its context. The repertoire was sequenced with immunoSEQ multiplex PCR; TCRdb's copy has only in-frame clones and lacks some. The sample shows about 83,000 clones, around 81% of them seen only once. This sample is part of a study of T cells in localized non-small cell lung cancer. Germline V gene lookup returns CDR1 LGHNA and CDR2 YNFKEQ. V was clipped by 4 bases and J by 2 bases; unmatched bases: 7. This CDR3 has 17 amino acids. J is TRBJ2-3 and V is TRBV4-2, with 12 bases matching TRBD2. Source: peripheral blood, taken before any cancer treatment. The clonotype originates from an older female donor with stage I lung adenocarcinoma. CDR3 residues: CASSRLLAGGPTDTQYF. In DNA, the CDR3 is TGTGCCAGCAGCCGCCTACTAGCGGGAGGTCCCACAGATACGCAGTATTTT.